These 23 T cell receptor beta chains came from one sample sequenced in a study of blood T cells in healthy people across ages (dated by TCRdb to 2013 to 2016). The method behind the library was 5' RACE. The sequencer was an Illumina HiSeq 2500. A second 7 to 11 cycle PCR used a sample-barcoded 5' primer and a J-beta primer mix. Using fastp at Q25 and MiXCR, TCRdb reprocessed the public reads and kept productive beta chains. Identical CDR3 protein sequences are pooled into one entry, listed with their most common genes and DNA. The sample yields 1.5 million or so distinct CDR3 sequences; around 40% were counted once. The ten largest account for just over 4% of the sample. Sequencing was done on a sample of blood. The receptors stem from a woman in her late teens or twenties in good health.

This clonotype was counted a few times. The rearrangement uses TRBV20-1 and TRBJ2-3; 8 bases line up with TRBD2. CDR3 length: 16 residues. With 2 bases clipped from V and 3 bases from J, the junction kept 10 bases outside the gene matches. Germline V CDR1 and CDR2: DFQATT, SNEGSKA (reference sequence). Written as DNA, the CDR3 is TGCAGTGCTAGACCCGGGTTGCGGGGGGAGACAGATACGCAGTATTTT. It yields the protein CSARPGLRGETDTQYF.

The chain combines TRBV7-2 with TRBJ2-3; D is undetermined. In germline, CDR1 is SGHTA, CDR2 FQGNSA. V was clipped by 5 bases and J by 1 base, with 13 bases between them. The CDR3 extends over 15 amino acids. The CDR3 region is CASSLPPDGTDTQYF. As DNA, the CDR3 is TGTGCCAGCAGCCTCCCGCCAGACGGCACAGATACGCAGTATTTT.

The table lists this clonotype with a few counts. V gene TRBV20-1 combines with J gene TRBJ1-5; TRBD1 matches at 10 bases. V lost 3 bases, J lost 5 bases, and 7 bases stayed unmatched. The CDR3 contains 15 residues. In germline, CDR1 is DFQATT, CDR2 SNEGSKA (reference sequence). The DNA of the CDR3 is TGCAGTGCTAGGATCGGGACAGGGGACTATCAGCCCCAGCATTTT. Protein sequence: CSARIGTGDYQPQHF.

CDR3 residues: CAWSADRGYNEQFF. The CDR3 DNA reads TGTGCCTGGAGTGCGGACAGGGGCTACAATGAGCAGTTCTTC. This chain connects TRBV30 to TRBJ2-1; TRBD1 matches at 9 bases. This CDR3 spans 14 amino acids. Germline V CDR1 and CDR2: GTSNPN, SVGIG (reference sequence). V lost 1 base to trimming and J lost 3 bases; unmatched junction nucleotides: 1.

This clonotype has a handful of counts. CDR3 in DNA: TGTGCCAGCAGTGACGAGACAGAGTTCTACAATGAGCAGTTCTTC. It encodes CASSDETEFYNEQFF. V usage is TRBV6-4 and J usage is TRBJ2-1, with TRBD1 as a possible D gene (5 bases). Germline CDR1 reads MRHNA; CDR2 reads SNTAGT. The V and J ends lost 2 bases and 3 bases respectively, with 11 bases between them. This CDR3 comprises 15 residues.

This clonotype was observed a few times. The chain recombines TRBV28 with TRBJ1-4, with D perhaps TRBD1 (6 bases). Germline assignment: CDR1 MDHEN and CDR2 SYDVKM. The V end was cut by 4 bases, the J end by 4 bases, with 10 bases between. The CDR3 contains 14 residues. The CDR3 protein is CASSSGTLNEKLFF. The CDR3 DNA follows: TGTGCCAGCAGTTCGGGGACACTTAATGAAAAACTGTTTTTT.

The chain combines TRBV4-2 with TRBJ2-1, with TRBD2 matching over 7 bases. Germline CDR1 reads LGHNA; CDR2 reads YNFKEQ. V shed 4 bases, J shed 9 bases, and the junction held 6 bases outside the gene matches. This CDR3 has 13 amino acids. The CDR3 spells CASSRREVGEQFF. The CDR3 coding sequence is TGTGCCAGCAGCCGTCGGGAGGTGGGTGAGCAGTTCTTC.

This clonotype showed up just a few times. The chain employs TRBV6-5 and TRBJ1-4; 7 nucleotides align to TRBD1. V dropped 5 bases and J dropped 5; count of bases not matched to a gene: 8. Looked up from germline, CDR1 is MNHEY and CDR2 is SVGAGI. There are 15 residues in the CDR3. The CDR3 sequence is CASSLTGTANEKLFF. DNA for the CDR3: TGTGCCAGCAGTCTCACCGGGACAGCGAATGAAAAACTGTTTTTT.

This clonotype was seen only a few times. The gene calls are TRBV10-3 and TRBJ2-1; 7 positions match TRBD2. The trim removed 4 bases at V and 0 bases at J, leaving 9 bases unmatched. Germline-derived CDR1 and CDR2 are ENHRY and SYGVKD. The CDR3 extends over 17 amino acids. The CDR3 loop reads CAISASGGMSSYNEQFF. The CDR3 DNA reads TGTGCCATCAGTGCCTCGGGGGGAATGAGCTCCTACAATGAGCAGTTCTTC.

V is TRBV11-2 and J is TRBJ2-1; D not resolved. Looked up from germline, CDR1 is SGHAT and CDR2 is FQNNGV. The germline V and J ends were trimmed by 4 bases and 8 bases, with 15 bases remaining between them. This CDR3 is built from 14 residues. CDR3 residues: CASSSLWQEDEQFF. The CDR3 bases are TGTGCCAGCAGCTCCCTATGGCAGGAAGATGAGCAGTTCTTC. The whole variable domain, remainder taken from reference TRBV11-2 and TRBJ2-1, is EAGVAQSPRYKIIEKRQSVAFWCNPISGHATLYWYQQILGQGPKLLIQFQNNGVVDDSQLPKDRFSAERLKGVDSTLKIQPAKLEDSAVYLCASSSLWQEDEQFFGPGTRLTVL.

The chain couples TRBV20-1 to TRBJ2-3, with no clear D. This CDR3 spans 14 amino acids. V was shortened by 0 bases and J by 2 bases, with 9 bases between the two germline ends. Germline values: CDR1 DFQATT, CDR2 SNEGSKA (reference sequence). DNA of the CDR3: TGCAGTGCTAGAGATCACGACCTCACAGATACGCAGTATTTT. This encodes CSARDHDLTDTQYF.

V and J are TRBV12-3 or TRBV12-4 and TRBJ2-7; 7 bases map to TRBD2. The DNA end favors TRBJ2-5, so the J call may be wrong. This CDR3 has 13 residues. The DNA for the CDR3 is TGTGCCAGCAGCAAAAGCGGGGTAAAGACCCAGTACTTC. This translates into CASSKSGVKTQYF.

This chain uses TRBV4-1 with TRBJ2-1; 12 bases line up with TRBD1. The germline V gene encodes CDR1 MGHRA and CDR2 YSYEKL. CDR3 size: 15 residues. Trimming cost V 3 bases and J 8 bases; bases outside gene matches: 5. Written as DNA, the CDR3 is TGCGCCAGCAGCCAGGGACAGGGGGCGTTGGATGAGCAGTTCTTC. The encoded protein is CASSQGQGALDEQFF.

The chain uses TRBV5-1 and TRBJ2-1; maybe TRBD2 (5 bases). V shed 0 bases and J shed 5 bases, with 15 bases lying between them. The V gene's germline CDR1 is SGHRS and CDR2 YFSETQ. This CDR3 comprises 16 residues. The CDR3: CASSLEGRPPHNEQFF. CDR3 coding DNA: TGCGCCAGCAGCTTGGAAGGGAGACCTCCCCACAATGAGCAGTTCTTC.

The chain employs TRBV25-1 and TRBJ2-2; D is tentatively TRBD1 or TRBD2 (6 bases each). In germline, CDR1 is MGHDK, CDR2 SYGVNS. V lost 7 bases, J lost 6 bases, and 15 bases lay in between. The CDR3 is 14 amino acids. In nucleotides, the CDR3 is TGTGCCAGCAACGTTGGGGGGCAACCCGGGGAGCTGTTTTTT. The encoded protein is CASNVGGQPGELFF.

To note about this clonotype: Relative to the germline gene, one junction end is altered; a read error may explain this. The gene calls are TRBV29-1 and TRBJ2-3, with 9 bases fitting TRBD2. The germline V gene encodes CDR1 SQVTM and CDR2 ANQGSEA. This CDR3 is 15 amino acids long. The CDR3 region has the DNA TGTAGCGTCGCCCGCCCAGCGGGGGGCGCAGATACGCAGTATTTT. Translation gives CSVARPAGGADTQYF.

The chain links TRBV4-3 to TRBJ2-2, with D perhaps assigned TRBD1 or TRBD2 (5 bases each). This CDR3 has 17 amino acids. The germline V gene encodes CDR1 LGHNA and CDR2 YSLEER. Trimming removed 7 bases at V and 6 bases at J, with 24 bases between. CDR3 region: CASTPMPGTRGSGELFF. The CDR3 bases are TGCGCCAGCACTCCCATGCCTGGGACGAGGGGTTCCGGGGAGCTGTTTTTT.

V gene TRBV20-1 combines with J gene TRBJ1-2; 9 nucleotides line up with TRBD1. Germline loops: CDR1 DFQATT, CDR2 SNEGSKA (reference sequence). Unmatched junction bases numbered 20, after V lost 6 bases and J lost 0 bases. The CDR3 covers 19 residues. DNA for the CDR3: TGCAGTGCAAAACCGACAGGGGGACTGGCAACTGCTCCTAACTATGGCTACACCTTC. Its protein is CSAKPTGGLATAPNYGYTF.

This clonotype turned up a few times. DNA of the CDR3: TGTGCCAGCTCACCTGGACTAGCCCCAGAGACCCAGTACTTC. It specifies CASSPGLAPETQYF. The V and J genes are TRBV18 and TRBJ2-5; 8 bases line up with TRBD2. With V trimmed by 3 bases and J by 4 bases, 4 bases remained unmatched. The CDR3 spans 14 residues. The V gene's germline CDR1 is KGHSH and CDR2 LQKENI.

This chain links TRBV5-1 with TRBJ2-1; D ambiguous. Germline CDR1 reads SGHRS; CDR2 reads YFSETQ. The CDR3 length is 15 residues. Trimming cost V 0 bases and J 6 bases, with 13 bases left between them. CDR3: CASSLGGVSFNEQFF. The CDR3, as DNA: TGCGCCAGCAGCTTGGGTGGGGTCAGCTTCAATGAGCAGTTCTTC.

This chain links TRBV12-3 or TRBV12-4 with TRBJ2-2, with D uncertain. Trimming removed 5 bases from V and 7 bases from J, with 8 bases in between. This CDR3 comprises 12 residues. CDR3 loop: CASSPWNGELFF. In nucleotides, the CDR3 is TGTGCCAGCAGTCCGTGGAACGGGGAGCTGTTTTTT.

This chain joins TRBV6-1 and TRBJ1-1; D gene uncertain. The V end lost 6 bases, the J end lost 0 bases, and 23 bases lay between the germline ends. CDR1 and CDR2 from the germline V gene are MNHNS and SASEGT. CDR3 length equals 18 residues. The CDR3 sequence: CASSSGRQADLMNTEAFF. In DNA form, the CDR3 reads TGTGCCAGCAGCTCTGGACGGCAGGCCGACCTTATGAACACTGAAGCTTTCTTT.

This chain links TRBV12-3 or TRBV12-4 with TRBJ1-1; D is unclear. Trimming shortened V by 11 bases and J by 1 base, and 14 bases separated the two germline ends. The CDR3 is 13 amino acids. CDR3: CAGTRRGNTEAFF. The CDR3 DNA reads TGTGCCGGCACCCGGCGGGGGAACACTGAAGCTTTCTTT.